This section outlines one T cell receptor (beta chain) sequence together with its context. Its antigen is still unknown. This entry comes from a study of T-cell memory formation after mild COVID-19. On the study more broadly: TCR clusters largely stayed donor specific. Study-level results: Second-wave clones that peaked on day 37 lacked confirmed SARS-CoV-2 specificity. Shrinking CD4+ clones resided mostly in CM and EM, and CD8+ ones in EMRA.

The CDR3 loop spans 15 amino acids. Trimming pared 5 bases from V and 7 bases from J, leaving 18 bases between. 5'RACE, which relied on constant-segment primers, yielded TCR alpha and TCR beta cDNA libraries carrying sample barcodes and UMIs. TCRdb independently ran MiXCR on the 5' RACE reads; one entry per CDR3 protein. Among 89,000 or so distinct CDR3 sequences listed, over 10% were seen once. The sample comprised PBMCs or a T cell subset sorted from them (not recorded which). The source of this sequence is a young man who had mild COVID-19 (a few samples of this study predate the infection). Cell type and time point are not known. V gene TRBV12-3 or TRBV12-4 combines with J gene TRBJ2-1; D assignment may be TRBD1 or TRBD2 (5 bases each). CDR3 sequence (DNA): TGTGCCAGCAGTACCGGGACCTCCCCGTGGAATGAGCAGTTCTTC. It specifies CASSTGTSPWNEQFF.